The present TCR beta chain was sequenced within a study of T cell responses to AZD1222 COVID-19 vaccine. General observations from the study: Without day 14 samples, only post-peak T cell repertoires were studied. CD4 TCRs linked to vaccination spanned spike, dominating at 160-218 and 743-854. Donor demographics were predominantly white British with a female majority; clonal diversity may be underestimated. Reportedly, nearly half of unique spike TCRs recognized epitopes outside B.1.351/B.1.1.7 mutations.

J lost 3 bases, V lost 2 bases, and 8 bases had no gene match. The CDR3 contains 16 residues. Per the germline V gene, CDR1 is SGHTS and CDR2 is YDEGEE. Assay used: immunoSEQ multiplex PCR; TCRdb lists only in-frame clones, some missing. This table has roughly 70,000 clones, approximately 90% appearing once. Details on this clone: Its specificity is unknown.

Sequences were derived from peripheral blood, sampled 28 days after the second AZD1222 dose. The sequence was obtained from an adult who received the AZD1222 COVID-19 vaccine. The chain carries TRBV5-8 and TRBJ1-5, with 7 positions matching TRBD1. In nucleotides, the CDR3 is TGTGCCAGCAGCTTTTCCAGGGGGGGATCCAATCAGCCCCAGCATTTT. The encoded protein is CASSFSRGGSNQPQHF.